A single sample is the source of the 20 T cell receptor beta chains below, sequenced in a study of cytomegalovirus exposure and HLA in healthy donors. The study ran its PCR with 60 Vbeta and 13 Jbeta primers. Sequenced by immunoSEQ multiplex PCR; TCRdb stores in-frame clones only, minus some. The sample holds about 120,000 clones, around two thirds seen once. The sequenced sample was PBMCs. These receptors originate from a woman between 35 and 50 years old in good health and CMV-seropositive.

Remarks on this clone: Other DNA sequences within the sample encode an identical CDR3. V and J are TRBV7-9 and TRBJ2-7; D is unresolved. The CDR3 sequence is 12 residues long. Trimming took off 2 bases at V and 3 bases at J, with 5 bases between the two ends. Per the germline V gene, CDR1 is SEHNR and CDR2 is FQNEAQ (reference sequence). The CDR3 loop is CASSLTGYEQYF. The CDR3 DNA follows: TGTGCCAGCAGCTTAACTGGCTACGAGCAGTACTTC. Full variable domain (rest looked up from reference TRBV7-9 and TRBJ2-7): DTGVSQNPRHKITKRGQNVTFRCDPISEHNRLYWYRQTLGQGPEFLTYFQNEAQLEKSRLLSDRFSAERPKGSFSTLEIQRTEQGDSAMYLCASSLTGYEQYFGPGTRLTVT.

The rearrangement links TRBV2 to TRBJ2-5; a possible D gene is TRBD2 (5 bases). V lost 6 bases and J 1 base, leaving 15 bases between the germline ends. Germline lookup yields CDR1 SNHLY and CDR2 FYNNEI. The length of the CDR3 is 15 residues. The CDR3 DNA reads as TGTGCCAGCAGGGGCCTTTTTAGCGCCCAAGAGACCCAGTACTTC. It yields the protein CASRGLFSAQETQYF.

The chain employs TRBV7-9 and TRBJ2-5; 9 nucleotides line up with TRBD1. Germline assignment: CDR1 SEHNR and CDR2 FQNEAQ (reference sequence). The CDR3 has 16 amino acids. V shed 1 base, J shed 1 base, and the junction held 4 bases outside the gene matches. CDR3 region: CASSLGSTGGQETQYF. In DNA, the CDR3 is TGTGCCAGCAGCTTAGGATCGACAGGGGGCCAAGAGACCCAGTACTTC. The full variable domain, its missing parts supplied by reference TRBV7-9 and TRBJ2-5, is DTGVSQNPRHKITKRGQNVTFRCDPISEHNRLYWYRQTLGQGPEFLTYFQNEAQLEKSRLLSDRFSAERPKGSFSTLEIQRTEQGDSAMYLCASSLGSTGGQETQYFGPGTRLLVL.

The gene calls are TRBV6-5 and TRBJ1-5; D gene uncertain. V was clipped by 0 bases and J by 5 bases, with 14 bases between them. Germline-derived CDR1 and CDR2 are MNHEY and SVGAGI. The CDR3 spans 16 residues. The CDR3 bases are TGTGCCAGCAGTTACTCGGGCCCCGGAGGTTATCAGCCCCAGCATTTT. Protein product: CASSYSGPGGYQPQHF.

The J gene is TRBJ2-3, the V gene TRBV27; 9 bases align to TRBD1. The CDR3 has 18 amino acids. Germline V gives CDR1 MNHEY, CDR2 SMNVEV (reference sequence). Unmatched junction bases numbered 16, after V lost 6 bases and J lost 3 bases. DNA of the CDR3: TGTGCCAGCAGCCCTACAGGGGGCCGGGTTATTAATACAGATACGCAGTATTTT. It yields the protein CASSPTGGRVINTDTQYF.

The V call is TRBV28, the J call TRBJ2-6; tentatively, D is TRBD1 (6 bases). V lost 4 bases and J lost 4, with 11 bases in between. CDR1 is MDHEN, CDR2 SYDVKM, per germline. This CDR3 region has 15 residues. The CDR3 DNA is TGTGCCAGCAGTTCCCGGACAGCGGGGGCCAACGTCCTGACTTTC. Protein sequence: CASSSRTAGANVLTF.

The J gene is TRBJ2-5, the V gene TRBV2, with a weak D call TRBD1 (5 bases). Trimming removed 2 bases at V and 7 bases at J, with 14 bases between. The CDR3 spans 14 residues. The germline V gene has CDR1 SNHLY and CDR2 FYNNEI. Here the CDR3 reads CASSESRERGTQYF. The CDR3 DNA sequence: TGTGCCAGCAGTGAATCCAGGGAAAGGGGGACCCAGTACTTC.

The V call is TRBV28, the J call TRBJ1-2; the match to TRBD1 covers 8 bases. Germline trimming cut 6 bases from V and 5 bases from J; bases unmatched to any gene: 5. The length of the CDR3 is 13 residues. Looked up from germline, CDR1 is MDHEN and CDR2 is SYDVKM. Here the CDR3 reads CASSRTGIYGYTF. The CDR3 coding sequence is TGTGCCAGCAGCCGGACAGGGATATATGGCTACACCTTC.

The table lists this clone with a few counts. The CDR3: CASSLARGYEQYF. Here the CDR3 DNA reads TGCGCCAGCAGCTTGGCCAGGGGGTACGAGCAGTACTTC. The chain uses TRBV5-1 and TRBJ2-7; 7 bases are a match to TRBD1. The CDR3 has 13 residues. CDR1 SGHRS and CDR2 YFSETQ come from the germline V gene. J gave up 4 bases and V 0 bases, and 1 base lay outside the gene matches.

The rearrangement uses TRBV19 and TRBJ2-2; TRBD1 might be the D (6 bases). CDR1 is LNHDA, CDR2 SQIVND, per germline (reference sequence). V was clipped by 4 bases and J by 4 bases, with 13 bases between them. The CDR3 is 15 residues long. CDR3 residues: CASSSLGTITGELFF. CDR3 bases: TGTGCCAGTAGTAGCCTCGGGACAATCACCGGGGAGCTGTTTTTT.

The rearrangement links TRBV5-4 to TRBJ1-1; 8 positions agree with TRBD1. V dropped 5 bases and J dropped 0; count of bases not matched to a gene: 3. CDR3 length: 14 residues. Germline CDR1 SGHNT, CDR2 YYREEE (reference sequence). CDR3 loop: CASRQGDVNTEAFF. For the CDR3, the DNA is TGTGCCAGCAGACAGGGGGATGTGAACACTGAAGCTTTCTTT.

The table lists this clone with a count of one. The V and J genes are TRBV5-4 and TRBJ2-1, with 11 positions matching TRBD2. The germline CDR1 and CDR2 sequences are SGHNT and YYREEE (reference sequence). V trimming: 2 bases; J trimming: 6 bases; junction bases outside the gene matches: 4. There are 15 residues in the CDR3. The CDR3 DNA reads TGTGCCAGCAGCTTAGGACTAGCGGGTAGCAATGAGCAGTTCTTC. Its translation: CASSLGLAGSNEQFF.

A few counts support this clone. The J gene is TRBJ1-5, the V gene TRBV9; possibly TRBD1 for D (5 bases). The CDR3 sequence is 15 residues long. From germline, CDR1 is SGDLS and CDR2 YYNGEE. The V end lost 0 bases, the J end lost 4 bases, and 11 bases lay between the germline ends. The CDR3 sequence is CASSVDGTGNQPQHF. In DNA form, the CDR3 reads TGTGCCAGCAGCGTAGATGGGACTGGAAATCAGCCCCAGCATTTT.

The genes are TRBV28 and TRBJ1-2; a possible D gene is TRBD1 (5 bases). The CDR3 has 13 residues. Trimming took 11 bases from V and 0 from J, leaving 13 bases between them. Looked up from germline, CDR1 is MDHEN and CDR2 is SYDVKM. CDR3: CASGGEANYGYTF. CDR3 nucleotides: TGTGCCTCCGGGGGGGAAGCTAACTATGGCTACACCTTC.

The chain links TRBV7-3 to TRBJ2-3, with TRBD2 identical over 7 bases. Germline CDR1 reads SGHTA; CDR2 reads FQGTGA. The CDR3 consists of 15 residues. Losses at the gene ends were 2 bases for V and 1 base for J; bases not matched to a gene: 3. CDR3 nucleotides: TGTGCCAGCAGCTTAGGGCTAGCGGGCACAGATACGCAGTATTTT. It encodes CASSLGLAGTDTQYF.

The CDR3 protein is CSVVKGGGEQYF. Here the CDR3 DNA reads TGCAGCGTTGTAAAGGGAGGAGGCGAGCAGTACTTC. This sequence joins TRBV29-1 and TRBJ2-7; possibly TRBD2 for D (6 bases). This CDR3 has 12 amino acids. The ends were cut back, 4 bases at V and 6 bases at J, with 13 bases in the middle. The V gene's germline CDR1 is SQVTM and CDR2 ANQGSEA.

The chain uses TRBV5-1 and TRBJ1-2; 9 bases are a match to TRBD1. Germline CDR1 reads SGHRS; CDR2 reads YFSETQ. The V segment lost 4 bases and the J segment 7 bases; nucleotides outside the gene matches: 5. CDR3 length equals 13 residues. This chain's CDR3 is CASSVQGAAGYTF. CDR3 sequence (DNA): TGCGCCAGCAGCGTACAGGGGGCAGCTGGCTACACCTTC. Filled out from reference TRBV5-1 and TRBJ1-2, the complete variable domain reads KAGVTQTPRYLIKTRGQQVTLSCSPISGHRSVSWYQQTPGQGLQFLFEYFSETQRNKGNFPGRFSGRQFSNSRSEMNVSTLELGDSALYLCASSVQGAAGYTFGSGTRLTVV.

This clone came up once. The chain couples TRBV6-5 to TRBJ2-4; 12 bases match TRBD2. Germline V gene lookup returns CDR1 MNHEY and CDR2 SVGAGI. The ends lost 6 bases at V and 8 bases at J; junction bases unmatched: 8. There are 15 residues in the CDR3. CDR3 sequence (DNA): TGTGCCAGCAGGAGACTAGCGGGAGAACGGGACATTCAGTACTTC. Protein sequence: CASRRLAGERDIQYF.

The rearrangement joins TRBV19 to TRBJ2-1; 8 bases fit TRBD2. From germline, CDR1 is LNHDA and CDR2 SQIVND (reference sequence). Trimming at V came to 10 bases and at J to 4 bases, leaving 6 bases not matched to a gene. The CDR3 length is 13 residues. CDR3 bases: TGTGCCACCGCACTAGCGGTATACAATGAGCAGTTCTTC. It yields the protein CATALAVYNEQFF.

This clone appeared a few times. The chain has TRBV13 and TRBJ2-7; 9 bases align to TRBD1. There are 14 residues in the CDR3. The J segment lost 6 bases and the V segment lost 4 bases, leaving 7 bases of the junction unmatched. In germline, CDR1 is PRHDT, CDR2 FYEKMQ (reference sequence). Here the CDR3 reads CASSYGTGSFEQYF. DNA of the CDR3: TGTGCCAGCAGCTACGGGACAGGGTCGTTCGAGCAGTACTTC.